One sample yielded the 10 T cell receptor beta chains listed below, sequenced in a study of blood T cell repertoires in COVID-19. The protocol was immunoSEQ multiplex PCR, while the TCRdb copy is restricted to in-frame clones and leaves out a portion. The sample includes about 15,000 clones, about 89% seen only once; the top ten take roughly 2.3%. Material: peripheral blood. These receptors all stem from a woman in her 70s in a cohort sampled during active or convalescent COVID-19.

The V gene is TRBV4-3, the J gene TRBJ1-1, with D possibly matching TRBD1 (5 bases). The CDR3 has 13 amino acids. Germline V gives CDR1 LGHNA, CDR2 YSLEER. V was shortened by 4 bases and J by 2 bases, with 8 bases between the two germline ends. This CDR3 reads CASSPTGNTEAFF. CDR3 in DNA: TGCGCCAGCAGCCCCACAGGAAACACTGAAGCTTTCTTT.

V is TRBV7-9 and J is TRBJ1-4, with 10 bases that match TRBD1. This CDR3 is built from 16 residues. The V segment lost 1 base and the J segment 3 bases; nucleotides outside the gene matches: 2. Germline CDR1 is SEHNR and CDR2 is FQNEAQ (reference sequence). For the CDR3, the DNA is TGTGCCAGCAGCTTAGGACAGGGGGCGCCTAATGAAAAACTGTTTTTT. Amino acid sequence: CASSLGQGAPNEKLFF. Drawing the rest from reference TRBV7-9 and TRBJ1-4, the complete variable domain is DTGVSQNPRHKITKRGQNVTFRCDPISEHNRLYWYRQTLGQGPEFLTYFQNEAQLEKSRLLSDRFSAERPKGSFSTLEIQRTEQGDSAMYLCASSLGQGAPNEKLFFGSGTQLSVL.

Only a few counts were recorded for this clone. The rearrangement uses TRBV27 and TRBJ2-7, with a tentative D call TRBD2 (6 bases). V was trimmed by 2 bases and J by 3 bases, leaving 11 bases between them. Germline V gives CDR1 MNHEY, CDR2 SMNVEV (reference sequence). The CDR3 loop spans 14 amino acids. The DNA for the CDR3 is TGTGCCAGCAGTTTAGGAGGGACCATCTACGAGCAGTACTTC. Encoded protein: CASSLGGTIYEQYF.

The chain uses TRBV4-3 and TRBJ2-4, with TRBD1 identical over 12 bases. Germline CDR1 and CDR2: LGHNA and YSLEER. Germline trimming cut 0 bases from V and 2 bases from J; bases unmatched to any gene: 14. The CDR3 is 21 amino acids. DNA of the CDR3: TGCGCCAGCAGCCAAGATAGCGGGGGACAGGGGGCGAAAGGGTCCAAAAACATTCAGTACTTC. Encoded protein: CASSQDSGGQGAKGSKNIQYF.

V gene TRBV5-1 combines with J gene TRBJ1-3, with D uncertain. The CDR3 loop spans 14 amino acids. Germline V lookup: CDR1 SGHRS, CDR2 YFSETQ. Trimming shortened V by 4 bases and J by 0 bases, and 8 bases separated the two germline ends. CDR3: CASSPTDSGNTIYF. CDR3 nucleotides: TGCGCCAGCAGCCCTACAGACTCTGGAAACACCATATATTTT.

The chain is built from TRBV29-1 and TRBJ1-1; D unresolved. This CDR3 spans 11 amino acids. V shed 4 bases and J shed 6 bases, with 9 bases lying between them. The germline V gene has CDR1 SQVTM and CDR2 ANQGSEA. The CDR3 region is CSVAWQSEAFF. CDR3 sequence (DNA): TGCAGCGTTGCTTGGCAGTCTGAAGCTTTCTTT.

Points on this clone: This sample also contains other DNA sequences that code for the same CDR3. The V and J genes are TRBV28 and TRBJ2-5, with D perhaps TRBD1 (6 bases). The CDR3 runs 13 residues. Looked up from germline, CDR1 is MDHEN and CDR2 is SYDVKM. The V and J ends lost 2 bases and 4 bases respectively, with 8 bases between them. This chain's CDR3 is CASSLGGRETQYF. The CDR3 nucleotides read TGTGCCAGCAGTTTAGGGGGCAGAGAGACCCAGTACTTC.

The rearrangement joins TRBV6-2 or TRBV6-3 to TRBJ2-7; 14 bases map to TRBD2. The germline V gene encodes CDR1 MNHEY and CDR2 SVGEGT. The CDR3 length is 16 residues. Losses at the gene ends were 5 bases for V and 3 bases for J; bases not matched to a gene: 6. In DNA form, the CDR3 reads TGTGCCAGCAGTCGGGGACTAGCGGGGGATGACTACGAGCAGTACTTC. The encoded protein is CASSRGLAGDDYEQYF.

The CDR3 DNA reads TGCGCCAGCAGACTACAGGGAGAGTCTAATGAAAAACTGTTTTTT. This translates into CASRLQGESNEKLFF. This chain joins TRBV5-1 and TRBJ1-4; D is perhaps TRBD1 (6 bases). CDR1 and CDR2 (germline): SGHRS, YFSETQ. The V and J ends lost 5 bases and 3 bases respectively, with 14 bases between them. The CDR3 is made up of 15 amino acids.

This clone was observed a few times. The CDR3 DNA reads TGCGCCAGCAGCCAAGATAGTTTTGGAGCAGGGGGCGCGGGGGCTTTCTTT. It codes for CASSQDSFGAGGAGAFF. The rearrangement uses TRBV4-1 and TRBJ1-1, with TRBD1 matching 8 bases. This CDR3 is built from 17 residues. V was clipped by 0 bases and J by 11 bases; unmatched bases: 17. Germline-derived CDR1 and CDR2 are MGHRA and YSYEKL.